This T cell receptor (beta chain) was sequenced for a study of immune characterization of retroperitoneal liposarcoma. V was clipped by 8 bases and J by 3 bases; unmatched bases: 8. This CDR3 has 15 residues. The germline V gene has CDR1 MNHNS and CDR2 SASEGT. TCRdb reprocessed the PCR reads with MiXCR, giving one entry per CDR3 protein. This sample carries more than 6,000 distinct CDR3 sequences, around 30% of them seen once, and the ten largest clones take roughly 25%. This receptor was obtained from a female donor with retroperitoneal liposarcoma. The sequencing sample was made of tumor tissue. This chain joins TRBV6-1 and TRBJ2-2; the match to TRBD1 covers 8 bases. The CDR3 is CASGRGTGYTGELFF. CDR3 DNA sequence: TGTGCCAGCGGTAGGGGGACAGGCTACACCGGGGAGCTGTTTTTT.